This note documents a single T cell receptor beta chain sequence. This CDR3 is 12 amino acids long. Germline V CDR1 and CDR2: SGHNT, YYREEE (reference sequence). V lost 5 bases and J lost 8, with 10 bases in between. Clones were read by immunoSEQ multiplex PCR, and TCRdb kept only the in-frame ones, dropping some. Of 210,000 or so clones listed, over 75% were seen once; the top ten hold 13%. The data were obtained in a study of blood T cell repertoires in COVID-19. Overall study context: Sample material is recorded as cDNA or gDNA derived from T cells, B-cell-depleted T cells, or PBMCs.

The sequence came from a middle-aged man who had recovered from COVID-19. The chain is built from TRBV5-4 and TRBJ2-2, with unresolved D. Sequences were obtained from peripheral blood. The CDR3 region has the DNA TGTGCCAGCAGTCTAGATGAGGGGGAGCTGTTTTTT. Translated: CASSLDEGELFF.